These 3 T cell receptor beta chains originate from one sample sequenced in a study of blood T cell repertoires in COVID-19. Profiling relied on immunoSEQ multiplex PCR, and the TCRdb table lists in-frame clones only, not all of them. The data hold 250,000 to 350,000 clones, with 87% observed a single time. The sequencing input was peripheral blood. The source is a woman between 50 and 59 years old who had recovered from COVID-19.

This clone was detected a few times. The chain combines TRBV7-2 with TRBJ1-2, with D possibly matching TRBD1 (5 bases). The CDR3 runs 13 residues. Looked up from germline, CDR1 is SGHTA and CDR2 is FQGNSA. V lost 0 bases, J lost 8 bases, and 10 bases lay in between. The CDR3 nucleotides are TGTGCCAGCAGCTTAGCTTACGGGGGAGGCTACACCTTC. Translating it yields CASSLAYGGGYTF. The full variable domain, rest sourced from reference TRBV7-2 and TRBJ1-2, is GAGVSQSPSNKVTEKGKDVELRCDPISGHTALYWYRQSLGQGLEFLIYFQGNSAPDKSGLPSDRFSAERTGGSVSTLTIQRTQQEDSAVYLCASSLAYGGGYTFGSGTRLTVV.

The table lists this clone with a count of one. This rearrangement joins TRBV5-1 to TRBJ1-1, with 9 bases identical to TRBD1. The CDR3 sequence is 16 residues long. V dropped 4 bases and J dropped 0; count of bases not matched to a gene: 7. Per germline, CDR1 SGHRS and CDR2 YFSETQ. CDR3 nucleotide sequence: TGCGCCAGCAGCCCGCCGGGACAGGGCCTGAACACTGAAGCTTTCTTT. Translated, it gives CASSPPGQGLNTEAFF.

The chain has TRBV18 and TRBJ1-6, with D maybe TRBD1 (5 bases). The CDR3 consists of 14 residues. V dropped 4 bases and J dropped 8 bases, with 12 bases sitting between them. In germline, CDR1 is KGHSH, CDR2 LQKENI. CDR3 DNA: TGTGCCAGCTCACTGACAGAGTTTGATTCACCCCTCCACTTT. Translated: CASSLTEFDSPLHF.